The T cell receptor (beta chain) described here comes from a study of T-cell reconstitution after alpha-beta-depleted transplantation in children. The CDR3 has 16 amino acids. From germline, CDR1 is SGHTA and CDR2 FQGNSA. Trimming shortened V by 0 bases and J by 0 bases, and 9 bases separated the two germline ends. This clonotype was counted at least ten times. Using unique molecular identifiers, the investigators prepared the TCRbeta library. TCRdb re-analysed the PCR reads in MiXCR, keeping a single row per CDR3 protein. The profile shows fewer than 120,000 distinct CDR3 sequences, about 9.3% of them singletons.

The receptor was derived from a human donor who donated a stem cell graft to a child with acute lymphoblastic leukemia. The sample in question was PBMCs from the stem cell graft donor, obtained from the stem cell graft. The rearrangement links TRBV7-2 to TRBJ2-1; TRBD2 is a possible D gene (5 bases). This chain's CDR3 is CASSLAAGNSYNEQFF. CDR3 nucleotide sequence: TGTGCCAGCAGCTTAGCGGCGGGTAACTCCTACAATGAGCAGTTCTTC.